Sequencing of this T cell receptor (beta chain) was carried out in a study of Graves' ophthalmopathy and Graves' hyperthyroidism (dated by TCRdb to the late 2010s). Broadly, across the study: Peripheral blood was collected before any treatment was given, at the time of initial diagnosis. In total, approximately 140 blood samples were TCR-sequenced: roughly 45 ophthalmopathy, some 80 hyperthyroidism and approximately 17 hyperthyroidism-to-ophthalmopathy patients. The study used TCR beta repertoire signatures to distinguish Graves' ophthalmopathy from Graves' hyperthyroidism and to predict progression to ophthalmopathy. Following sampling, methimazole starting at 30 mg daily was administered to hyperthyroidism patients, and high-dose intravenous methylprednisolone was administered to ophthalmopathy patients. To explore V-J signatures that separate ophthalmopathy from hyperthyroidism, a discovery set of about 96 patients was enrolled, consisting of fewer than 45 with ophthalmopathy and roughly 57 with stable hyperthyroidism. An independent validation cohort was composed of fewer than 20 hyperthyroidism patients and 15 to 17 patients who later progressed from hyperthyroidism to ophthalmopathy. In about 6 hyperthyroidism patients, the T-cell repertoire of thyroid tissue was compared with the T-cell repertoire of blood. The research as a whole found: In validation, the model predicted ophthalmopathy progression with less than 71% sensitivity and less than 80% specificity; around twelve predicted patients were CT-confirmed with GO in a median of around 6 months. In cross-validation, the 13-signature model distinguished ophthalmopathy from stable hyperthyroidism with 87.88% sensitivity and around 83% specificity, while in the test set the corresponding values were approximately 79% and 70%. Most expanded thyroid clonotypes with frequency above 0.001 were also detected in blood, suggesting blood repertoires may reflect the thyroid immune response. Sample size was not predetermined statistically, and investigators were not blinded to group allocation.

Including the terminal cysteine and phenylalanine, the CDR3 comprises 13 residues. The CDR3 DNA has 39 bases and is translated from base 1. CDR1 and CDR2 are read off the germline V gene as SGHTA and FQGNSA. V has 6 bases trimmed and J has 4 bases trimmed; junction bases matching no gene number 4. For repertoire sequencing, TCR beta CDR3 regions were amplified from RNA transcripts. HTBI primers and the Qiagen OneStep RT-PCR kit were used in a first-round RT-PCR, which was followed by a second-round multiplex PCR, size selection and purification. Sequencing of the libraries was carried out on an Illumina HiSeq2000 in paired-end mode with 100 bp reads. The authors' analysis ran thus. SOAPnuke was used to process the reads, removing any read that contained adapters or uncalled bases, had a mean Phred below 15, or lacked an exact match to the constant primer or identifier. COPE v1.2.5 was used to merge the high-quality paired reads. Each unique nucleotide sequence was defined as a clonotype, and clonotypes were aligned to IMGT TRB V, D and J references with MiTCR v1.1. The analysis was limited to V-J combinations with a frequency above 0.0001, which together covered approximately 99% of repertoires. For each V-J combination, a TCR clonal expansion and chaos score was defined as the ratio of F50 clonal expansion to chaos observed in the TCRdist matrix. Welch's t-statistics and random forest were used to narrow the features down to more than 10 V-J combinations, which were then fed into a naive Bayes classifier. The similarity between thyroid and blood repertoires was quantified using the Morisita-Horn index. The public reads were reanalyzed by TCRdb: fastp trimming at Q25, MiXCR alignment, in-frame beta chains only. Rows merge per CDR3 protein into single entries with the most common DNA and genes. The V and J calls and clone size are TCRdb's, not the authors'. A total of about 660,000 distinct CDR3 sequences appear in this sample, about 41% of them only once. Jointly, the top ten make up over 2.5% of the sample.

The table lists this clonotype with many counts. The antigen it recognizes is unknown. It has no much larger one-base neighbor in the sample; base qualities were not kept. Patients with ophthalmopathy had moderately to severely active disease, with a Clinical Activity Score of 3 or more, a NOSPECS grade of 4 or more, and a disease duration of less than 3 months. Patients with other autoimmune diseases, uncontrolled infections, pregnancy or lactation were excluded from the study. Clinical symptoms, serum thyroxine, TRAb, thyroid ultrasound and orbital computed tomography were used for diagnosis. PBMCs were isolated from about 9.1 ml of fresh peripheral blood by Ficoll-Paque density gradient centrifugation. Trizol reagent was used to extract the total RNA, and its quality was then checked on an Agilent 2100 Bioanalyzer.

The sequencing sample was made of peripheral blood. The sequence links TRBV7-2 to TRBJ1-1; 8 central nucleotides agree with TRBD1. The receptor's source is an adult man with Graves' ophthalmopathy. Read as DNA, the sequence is TGTGCCAGCAGGGAACAGGGGGGCACTGAAGCTTTCTTT. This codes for CASREQGGTEAFF.